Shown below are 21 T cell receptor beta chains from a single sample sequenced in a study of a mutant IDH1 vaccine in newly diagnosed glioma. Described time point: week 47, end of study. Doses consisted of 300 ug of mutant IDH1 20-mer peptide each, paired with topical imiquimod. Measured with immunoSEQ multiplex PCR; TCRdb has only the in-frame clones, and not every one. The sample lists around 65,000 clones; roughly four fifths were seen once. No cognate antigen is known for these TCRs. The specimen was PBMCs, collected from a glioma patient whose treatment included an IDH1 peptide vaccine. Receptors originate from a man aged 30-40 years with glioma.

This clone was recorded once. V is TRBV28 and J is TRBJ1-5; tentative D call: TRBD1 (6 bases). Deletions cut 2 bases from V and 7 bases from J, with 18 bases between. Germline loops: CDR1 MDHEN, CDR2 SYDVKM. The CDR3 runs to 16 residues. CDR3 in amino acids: CASSLMGQLAAQPQHF. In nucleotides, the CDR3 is TGTGCCAGCAGTTTAATGGGACAACTCGCGGCCCAGCCCCAGCATTTT.

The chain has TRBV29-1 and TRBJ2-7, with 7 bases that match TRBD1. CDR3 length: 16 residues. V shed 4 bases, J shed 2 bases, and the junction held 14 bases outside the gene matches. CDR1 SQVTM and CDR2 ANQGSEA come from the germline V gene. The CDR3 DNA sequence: TGCAGCGTTGTGGGGACAGTTAAAGGGGGTGCCTACGAGCAGTACTTC. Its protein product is CSVVGTVKGGAYEQYF.

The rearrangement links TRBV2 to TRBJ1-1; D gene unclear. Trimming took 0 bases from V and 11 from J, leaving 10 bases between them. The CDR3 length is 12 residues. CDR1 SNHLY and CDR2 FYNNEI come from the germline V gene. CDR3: CASSEALLGAFF. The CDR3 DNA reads TGTGCCAGCAGTGAAGCGCTTTTGGGGGCTTTCTTT. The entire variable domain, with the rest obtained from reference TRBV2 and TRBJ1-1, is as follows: EPEVTQTPSHQVTQMGQEVILRCVPISNHLYFYWYRQILGQKVEFLVSFYNNEISEKSEIFDDQFSVERPDGSNFTLKIRSTKLEDSAMYFCASSEALLGAFFGQGTRLTVV.

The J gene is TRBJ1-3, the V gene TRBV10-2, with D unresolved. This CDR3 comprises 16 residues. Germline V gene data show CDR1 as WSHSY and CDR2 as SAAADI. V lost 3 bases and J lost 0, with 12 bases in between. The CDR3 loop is CASSEWASFSGNTIYF. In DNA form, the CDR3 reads TGCGCCAGCAGTGAATGGGCATCTTTCTCTGGAAACACCATATATTTT.

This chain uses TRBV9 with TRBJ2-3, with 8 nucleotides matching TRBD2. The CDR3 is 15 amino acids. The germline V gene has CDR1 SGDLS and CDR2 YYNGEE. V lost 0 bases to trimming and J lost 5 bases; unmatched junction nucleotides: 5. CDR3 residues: CASSVAGGQRDTQYF. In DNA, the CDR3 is TGTGCCAGCAGCGTAGCGGGGGGGCAGAGAGATACGCAGTATTTT.

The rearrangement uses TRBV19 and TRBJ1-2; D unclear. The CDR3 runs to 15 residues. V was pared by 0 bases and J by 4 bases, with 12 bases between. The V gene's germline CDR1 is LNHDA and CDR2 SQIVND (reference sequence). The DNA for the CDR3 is TGTGCCAGTAGTATAGAAGGGTACGGCTTCTATGGCTACACCTTC. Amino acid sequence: CASSIEGYGFYGYTF. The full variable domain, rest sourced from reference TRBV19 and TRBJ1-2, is DGGITQSPKYLFRKEGQNVTLSCEQNLNHDAMYWYRQDPGQGLRLIYYSQIVNDFQKGDIAEGYSVSREKKESFPLTVTSAQKNPTAFYLCASSIEGYGFYGYTFGSGTRLTVV.

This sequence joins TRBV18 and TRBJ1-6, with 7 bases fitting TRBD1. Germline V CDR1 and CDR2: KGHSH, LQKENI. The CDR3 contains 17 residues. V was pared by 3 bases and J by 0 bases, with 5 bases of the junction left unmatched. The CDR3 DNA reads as TGTGCCAGCTCACCCTCGACAGGGAACTCCTATAATTCACCCCTCCACTTT. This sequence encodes CASSPSTGNSYNSPLHF.

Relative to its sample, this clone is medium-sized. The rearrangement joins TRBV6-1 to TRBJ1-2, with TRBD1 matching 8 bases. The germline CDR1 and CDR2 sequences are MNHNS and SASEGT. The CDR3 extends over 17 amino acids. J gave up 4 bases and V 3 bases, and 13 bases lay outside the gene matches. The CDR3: CASSDLTGQGQLYGYTF. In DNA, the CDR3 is TGTGCCAGCAGTGACCTTACCGGACAGGGTCAGCTCTATGGCTACACCTTC.

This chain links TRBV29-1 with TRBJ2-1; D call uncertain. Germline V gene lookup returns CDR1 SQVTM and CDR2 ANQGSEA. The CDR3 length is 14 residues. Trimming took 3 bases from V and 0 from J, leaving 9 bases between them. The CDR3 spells CSVDSRSSYNEQFF. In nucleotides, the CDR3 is TGCAGCGTTGACTCCCGCAGCTCCTACAATGAGCAGTTCTTC.

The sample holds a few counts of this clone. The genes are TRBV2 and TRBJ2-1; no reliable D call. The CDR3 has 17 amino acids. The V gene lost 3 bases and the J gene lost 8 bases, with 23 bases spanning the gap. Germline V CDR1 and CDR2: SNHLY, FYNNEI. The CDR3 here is CASSDTDLDPLNYEQFF. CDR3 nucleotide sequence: TGTGCCAGCAGTGACACGGACCTCGACCCCTTGAATTATGAGCAGTTCTTC.

DNA for the CDR3: TGTGCCAGCAGCTTAGATAGGGCTAGCCGGGAGCAGTTCTTC. Translating it yields CASSLDRASREQFF. This chain links TRBV11-2 with TRBJ2-1; possibly TRBD2 for D (5 bases). Trimming removed 0 bases from V and 10 bases from J, with 13 bases in between. CDR1 and CDR2 (germline): SGHAT, FQNNGV. The CDR3 is 14 amino acids.

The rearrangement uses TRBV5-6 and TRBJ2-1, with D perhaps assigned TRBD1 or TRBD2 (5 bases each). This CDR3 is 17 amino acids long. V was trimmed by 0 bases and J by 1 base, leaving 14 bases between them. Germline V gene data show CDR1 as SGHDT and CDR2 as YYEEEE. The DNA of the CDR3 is TGTGCCAGCAGCTTGGGGCCGGGGACGTTGTCCTACAATGAGCAGTTCTTC. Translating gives CASSLGPGTLSYNEQFF.

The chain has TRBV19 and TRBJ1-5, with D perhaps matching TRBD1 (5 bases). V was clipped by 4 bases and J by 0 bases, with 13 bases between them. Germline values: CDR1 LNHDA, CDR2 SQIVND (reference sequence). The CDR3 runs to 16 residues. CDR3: CASSTMGGYSNQPQHF. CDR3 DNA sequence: TGTGCCAGTAGTACCATGGGGGGGTATAGCAATCAGCCCCAGCATTTT.

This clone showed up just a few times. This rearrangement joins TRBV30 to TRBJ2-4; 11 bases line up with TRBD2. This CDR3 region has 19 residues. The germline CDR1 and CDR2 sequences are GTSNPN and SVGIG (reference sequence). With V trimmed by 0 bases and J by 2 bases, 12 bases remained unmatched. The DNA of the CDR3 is TGTGCCTGGAGTGTAGCGGCTAGCGGGGGGCGGGGTTCCAAAAACATTCAGTACTTC. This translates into CAWSVAASGGRGSKNIQYF.

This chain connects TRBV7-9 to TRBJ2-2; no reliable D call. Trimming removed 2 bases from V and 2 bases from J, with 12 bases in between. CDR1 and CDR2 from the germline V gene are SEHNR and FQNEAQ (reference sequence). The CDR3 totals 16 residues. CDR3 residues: CASSLPWLGNTGELFF. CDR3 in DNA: TGTGCCAGCAGCTTACCTTGGTTGGGAAACACCGGGGAGCTGTTTTTT.

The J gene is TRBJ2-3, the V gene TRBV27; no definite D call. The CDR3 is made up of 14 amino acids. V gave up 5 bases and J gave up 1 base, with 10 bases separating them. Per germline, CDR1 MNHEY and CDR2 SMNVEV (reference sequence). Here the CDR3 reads CASSPGAGTDTQYF. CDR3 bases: TGTGCCAGCAGTCCAGGCGCCGGCACAGATACGCAGTATTTT.

In DNA, the CDR3 is TGTGCCAGCAGCGTCGACAGGGTTGGTGACAATGAGCAGTTCTTC. Protein product: CASSVDRVGDNEQFF. The chain has TRBV6-1 and TRBJ2-1; 7 bases match TRBD1. CDR1 is MNHNS, CDR2 SASEGT, per germline. The CDR3 covers 15 residues. V lost 6 bases, J lost 5 bases, and 10 bases stayed unmatched.

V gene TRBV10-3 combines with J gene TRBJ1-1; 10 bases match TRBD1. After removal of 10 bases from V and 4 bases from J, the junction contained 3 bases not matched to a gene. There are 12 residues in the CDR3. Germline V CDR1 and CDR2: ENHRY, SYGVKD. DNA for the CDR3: TGTGCCACGCGGACAGGGGGCACTGAAGCTTTCTTT. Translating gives CATRTGGTEAFF.

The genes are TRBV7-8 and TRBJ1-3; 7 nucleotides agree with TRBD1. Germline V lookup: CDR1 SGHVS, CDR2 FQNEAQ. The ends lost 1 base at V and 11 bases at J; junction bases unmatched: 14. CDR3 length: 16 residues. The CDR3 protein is CASSLVRQTGIRPIYF. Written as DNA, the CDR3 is TGTGCCAGCAGCTTAGTTCGTCAGACAGGGATTCGTCCCATATATTTT.

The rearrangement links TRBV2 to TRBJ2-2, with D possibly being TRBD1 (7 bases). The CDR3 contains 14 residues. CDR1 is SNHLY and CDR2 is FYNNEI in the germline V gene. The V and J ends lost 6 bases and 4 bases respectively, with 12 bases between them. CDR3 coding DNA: TGTGCCAGCAGCAGGGGGGCGGGCACCGGGGAGCTGTTTTTT. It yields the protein CASSRGAGTGELFF. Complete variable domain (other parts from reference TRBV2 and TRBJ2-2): EPEVTQTPSHQVTQMGQEVILRCVPISNHLYFYWYRQILGQKVEFLVSFYNNEISEKSEIFDDQFSVERPDGSNFTLKIRSTKLEDSAMYFCASSRGAGTGELFFGEGSRLTVL.

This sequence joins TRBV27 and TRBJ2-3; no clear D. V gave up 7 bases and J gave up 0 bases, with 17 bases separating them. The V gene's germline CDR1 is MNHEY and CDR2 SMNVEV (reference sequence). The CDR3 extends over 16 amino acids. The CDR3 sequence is CASKKGRSRSTDTQYF. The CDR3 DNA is TGTGCCAGCAAAAAAGGGCGGAGCCGTAGCACAGATACGCAGTATTTT.